Listed here is a single T cell receptor beta chain. Its target is unknown. The CDR3 covers 14 residues. The germline gives CDR1 SGHRS, CDR2 YFSETQ. V was pared by 4 bases and J by 4 bases, with 11 bases between. The cDNA 3' end received a ligated oligonucleotide with a UMI. First-round PCR used about 4 cycles and beta primers RC1.1 and RC1.2 covering TRBC1 and TRBC2. One entry per CDR3 protein, called by TCRdb with MiXCR from the UMI-ligation and nested PCR reads. The table has about 33,000 distinct CDR3 sequences, about a tenth seen once. KT2, a clone with a known TCR, was spiked into unfractionated PBMC. The sample is drawn from a study of quantifying T cell responses using KT2 cells. Whole-study context: TCR alpha and beta constant-region primers primed reverse transcription of RNA. Study-level findings and limits: Counts of KT2 alpha and beta sequences rose linearly with the number of KT2 cells added.

V gene TRBV5-1 combines with J gene TRBJ1-4; D gene ambiguous. This TCR derives from a human donor. What was sequenced was PBMCs spiked with cells of the T cell clone KT2. The CDR3 DNA sequence: TGCGCCAGCAGCCCCCTGGGTAGTAATGAAAAACTGTTTTTT. It encodes CASSPLGSNEKLFF.